These 15 T cell receptor beta chains originate from one sample sequenced in a study of blood T cell repertoires in COVID-19. Measured with immunoSEQ multiplex PCR; TCRdb has only the in-frame clones, and not every one. The sample yields approximately 54,000 clones, 84% seen once. Sequenced: peripheral blood. These receptors all come from a human donor in a cohort sampled during active COVID-19.

The chain uses TRBV7-2 and TRBJ2-7; 8 nucleotides agree with TRBD2. Losses at the gene ends were 7 bases for V and 1 base for J; bases not matched to a gene: 12. This CDR3 is built from 16 residues. CDR1 is SGHTA and CDR2 is FQGNSA in the germline V gene. The CDR3 region is CASTPVAGGFSYEQYF. Written as DNA, the CDR3 is TGTGCCAGCACCCCGGTGGCGGGAGGCTTTTCCTACGAGCAGTACTTC.

CDR3 amino acids: CASSLTGGYTEAFF. DNA of the CDR3: TGTGCCAGCAGTTTGACAGGGGGCTACACTGAAGCTTTCTTT. The chain is built from TRBV28 and TRBJ1-1, with TRBD1 identical over 10 bases. CDR3 length: 14 amino acids. CDR1 is MDHEN and CDR2 is SYDVKM in the germline V gene. J lost 3 bases, V lost 3 bases, and 1 base had no gene match.

The chain joins TRBV30 to TRBJ2-7; 7 bases are shared with TRBD1. Germline CDR1 GTSNPN, CDR2 SVGIG (reference sequence). The CDR3 totals 15 residues. J gave up 1 base and V 3 bases, and 9 bases lay outside the gene matches. DNA for the CDR3: TGTGCCTGGAGCGCTTACCGGGACAGATCCTACGAGCAGTACTTC. Encoded protein: CAWSAYRDRSYEQYF.

The V call is TRBV6-5, the J call TRBJ1-4, with TRBD1 matching 7 bases. The J segment lost 0 bases and the V segment lost 6 bases, leaving 4 bases of the junction unmatched. Germline V gene sequence: CDR1 MNHEY, CDR2 SVGAGI. The CDR3 is 15 residues long. The CDR3 region has the DNA TGTGCCAGCAGAACCAGGGGGACAACTAATGAAAAACTGTTTTTT. Its protein product is CASRTRGTTNEKLFF.

The chain combines TRBV18 with TRBJ1-6; 10 bases fit TRBD1. The CDR3 spans 15 residues. J lost 5 bases, V lost 5 bases, and 3 bases had no gene match. The V gene's germline CDR1 is KGHSH and CDR2 LQKENI. CDR3 residues: CASSTGTGDNSPLHF. Here the CDR3 DNA reads TGTGCCAGCTCAACGGGGACAGGGGATAATTCACCCCTCCACTTT. Supplemented by reference TRBV18 and TRBJ1-6, the full variable domain reads NAGVMQNPRHLVRRRGQEARLRCSPMKGHSHVYWYRQLPEEGLKFMVYLQKENIIDESGMPKERFSAEFPKEGPSILRIQQVVRGDSAAYFCASSTGTGDNSPLHFGNGTRLTVT.

V usage is TRBV11-2 and J usage is TRBJ2-1; TRBD1 matches at 7 bases. V lost 3 bases and J lost 0; bases outside the gene matches: 2. Per germline, CDR1 SGHAT and CDR2 FQNNGV. This CDR3 is 15 amino acids long. The CDR3 nucleotides are TGTGCCAGCAGCTTCGACAGGGTCTCCTACAATGAGCAGTTCTTC. Translation: CASSFDRVSYNEQFF.

This clone showed up just once. This chain connects TRBV30 to TRBJ2-6, with a weak D call TRBD2 (7 bases). CDR1 and CDR2 (germline): GTSNPN, SVGIG (reference sequence). This CDR3 has 14 residues. Between the trimmed V and J ends, which lost 8 bases and 0 bases, there was a span of 11 bases. The CDR3 region is CAGGGASGANVLTF. DNA of the CDR3: TGTGCCGGAGGGGGGGCCTCTGGGGCCAACGTCCTGACTTTC.

This sequence joins TRBV25-1 and TRBJ2-1; TRBD2 matches 9 bases. Looked up from germline, CDR1 is MGHDK and CDR2 is SYGVNS. Unmatched junction bases numbered 7, after V lost 8 bases and J lost 8 bases. The CDR3 is made up of 13 amino acids. The CDR3 region is CASRTSGLDEQFF. The CDR3 DNA is TGTGCCAGCCGTACTAGCGGGCTGGATGAGCAGTTCTTC. Combining the CDR3 with reference TRBV25-1 and TRBJ2-1 gives the whole variable domain EADIYQTPRYLVIGTGKKITLECSQTMGHDKMYWYQQDPGMELHLIHYSYGVNSTEKGDLSSESTVSRIRTEHFPLTLESARPSHTSQYLCASRTSGLDEQFFGPGTRLTVL.

This clone has only a few counts. The chain employs TRBV19 and TRBJ2-1, with D hard to call. Per germline, CDR1 LNHDA and CDR2 SQIVND (reference sequence). The CDR3 runs to 15 residues. The germline V and J ends were trimmed by 2 bases and 6 bases, with 14 bases remaining between them. CDR3 sequence (DNA): TGTGCCAGTAGTATACTAGTGATCCCCCCCAATGAGCAGTTCTTC. Its protein product is CASSILVIPPNEQFF.

The chain links TRBV5-5 to TRBJ1-1, with 7 bases matching TRBD1. The germline V gene encodes CDR1 SGHKS and CDR2 YYEKEE (reference sequence). The CDR3 is 16 residues long. The J segment lost 1 base and the V segment lost 5 bases, leaving 11 bases of the junction unmatched. The CDR3 is CASRSGQSGSNTEAFF. The DNA for the CDR3 is TGTGCCAGCAGATCGGGACAGTCTGGTTCGAACACTGAAGCTTTCTTT.

The chain links TRBV7-9 to TRBJ2-3; TRBD2 matches 12 bases. Germline CDR1 and CDR2: SEHNR and FQNEAQ (reference sequence). The CDR3 runs 19 residues. J lost 0 bases, V lost 1 base, and 8 bases had no gene match. The CDR3 coding sequence is TGTGCCAGCAGCTTAGGACTAGCGGGAGCCCTAGGGAGCACAGATACGCAGTATTTT. This encodes CASSLGLAGALGSTDTQYF.

V and J are TRBV27 and TRBJ1-2; 8 bases agree with TRBD1. The CDR3 consists of 15 residues. With 5 bases clipped from V and 4 bases from J, the junction kept 9 bases outside the gene matches. The V gene's germline CDR1 is MNHEY and CDR2 SMNVEV (reference sequence). CDR3 residues: CASSPRQGSAYGYTF. The CDR3 nucleotides are TGTGCCAGCAGTCCCCGACAGGGGAGTGCCTATGGCTACACCTTC.

This clone was observed a handful of times. The chain recombines TRBV30 with TRBJ2-2; 13 nucleotides align to TRBD2. After removal of 4 bases from V and 0 bases from J, the junction contained 2 bases not matched to a gene. Germline V gene lookup returns CDR1 GTSNPN and CDR2 SVGIG (reference sequence). CDR3 size: 16 residues. The CDR3 DNA follows: TGTGCCTGGAACGGACTAGCGGGGGCGAACACCGGGGAGCTGTTTTTT. Its translation is CAWNGLAGANTGELFF.

This sequence joins TRBV6-6 and TRBJ1-1; TRBD1 might be the D (5 bases). Germline V CDR1 and CDR2: MNHNY, SVGAGI (reference sequence). The CDR3 is 16 amino acids. V lost 6 bases and J 3 bases, leaving 20 bases between the germline ends. This CDR3 reads CASRPPSGGGDTEAFF. In DNA form, the CDR3 reads TGTGCCAGCAGACCTCCCTCAGGTGGGGGGGACACTGAAGCTTTCTTT.

The chain uses TRBV19 and TRBJ1-1, with D possibly TRBD1 on 6 matching bases. Germline CDR1 LNHDA, CDR2 SQIVND (reference sequence). The CDR3 contains 13 residues. With 7 bases removed from V and 4 bases from J, the gap between germline ends came to 13 bases. CDR3 DNA sequence: TGTGCCAGTACCCTCAGAGGGGGCACTGAAGCTTTCTTT. It specifies CASTLRGGTEAFF.